A selection of T cell receptor beta chains follows, all from one sample in a study of CD8 T cells in ankylosing spondylitis. Via MiXCR, TCRdb re-called the 5' RACE reads, giving one row per CDR3 protein. The sample holds about 700,000 distinct CDR3 sequences, 19% seen once. Specimen: blood, either unsorted or a sorted T cell fraction (not recorded which). The receptors derive from a male donor with ankylosing spondylitis. Each CDR3 is given with its conserved first and last residue. Each record gives: D gene, J gene, V gene, CDR3 length, clone size, CDR3 protein, CDR3 DNA. A D gene is named only where the DNA matches it firmly. Expanded clones are given a class, and other clones once, few, many or no size at all.

D: NA; J: TRBJ1-1; V: TRBV10-3; length: 14; size: few; CDR3: CAISEGQGTTEAFF; DNA: TGTGCCATCAGTGAGGGACAAGGGACCACTGAAGCTTTCTTT
D: TRBD2; J: TRBJ2-1; V: TRBV28; length: 15; size: few; CDR3: CASSFPRLAGNEQFF; DNA: TGTGCCAGCAGTTTTCCGCGACTAGCGGGAAATGAGCAGTTCTTC
D: NA; J: TRBJ2-3; V: TRBV28; length: 13; size: few; CDR3: CASIPIMTDTQYF; DNA: TGTGCCAGCATACCGATAATGACAGATACGCAGTATTTT
D: TRBD2; J: TRBJ2-3; V: TRBV12-3/TRBV12-4; length: 17; size: many; CDR3: CASSYPQGSGITDTQYF; DNA: TGTGCCAGCAGCTACCCTCAGGGCAGCGGGATCACAGATACGCAGTATTTT
D: TRBD1; J: TRBJ1-2; V: TRBV18; length: 15; size: few; CDR3: CASSPPGTGDGGYTF; DNA: TGTGCCAGCTCACCACCCGGGACAGGCGATGGTGGCTACACCTTC
D: TRBD2; J: TRBJ2-1; V: TRBV5-1; length: 14; size: NA; CDR3: CACQPGGKEDEQFF; DNA: TGCGCCTGCCAACCCGGGGGGAAGGAGGATGAGCAGTTCTTC
D: NA; J: TRBJ2-1; V: TRBV5-1; length: 16; size: NA; CDR3: CASSPSSAEDNEKQFF; DNA: TGCGCCAGCAGCCCTTCAAGCGCCGAAGACAATGAGAAGCAGTTCTTC
D: NA; J: TRBJ1-1; V: TRBV18; length: 16; size: NA; CDR3: CASSPSRQMPNTEAFF; DNA: TGTGCCAGCTCACCCTCACGACAGATGCCGAACACTGAAGCTTTCTTT
D: TRBD2; J: TRBJ2-3; V: TRBV7-2; length: 15; size: few; CDR3: CASSLGLAGSDTQYF; DNA: TGTGCCAGCAGCCTGGGACTAGCGGGCTCAGATACGCAGTATTTT
D: TRBD2; J: TRBJ2-2; V: TRBV12-3/TRBV12-4; length: 13; size: NA; CDR3: CATGGVNTGELFF; DNA: TGTGCCACCGGGGGGGTGAACACCGGGGAGCTGTTTTTT
D: NA; J: TRBJ2-1; V: TRBV3-1; length: 16; size: NA; CDR3: CASSRYRDPSYNEQFF; DNA: TGTGCCAGCAGCCGCTACAGGGATCCCTCCTACAATGAGCAGTTCTTC
D: NA; J: TRBJ2-5; V: TRBV9; length: 18; size: NA; CDR3: CASSVDSPEFGGQETQYF; DNA: TGTGCCAGCAGCGTGGACAGCCCTGAATTCGGCGGACAAGAGACCCAGTACTTC
D: NA; J: TRBJ1-2; V: TRBV7-2; length: 14; size: once; CDR3: CASGRAASNYGYTF; DNA: TGTGCCAGCGGTAGGGCAGCCAGTAACTATGGCTACACCTTC
D: NA; J: TRBJ2-7; V: TRBV6-2/TRBV6-3; length: 16; size: few; CDR3: CASSLPVADLFYEQYF; DNA: TGTGCCAGCAGCCTACCTGTAGCGGACCTTTTCTACGAGCAGTACTTC
D: TRBD1; J: TRBJ2-3; V: TRBV5-1; length: 16; size: few; CDR3: CASSLGEGARTDTQYF; DNA: TGCGCCAGCAGCTTGGGTGAGGGGGCGCGGACAGATACGCAGTATTTT
D: TRBD2; J: TRBJ2-5; V: TRBV20-1; length: 14; size: NA; CDR3: CSARVAGELETQYF; DNA: TGCAGTGCTAGAGTTGCGGGGGAGTTGGAGACCCAGTACTTC
D: TRBD2; J: TRBJ2-2; V: TRBV27; length: 14; size: few; CDR3: CASSNVGGNGELFF; DNA: TGTGCCAGCAGCAACGTGGGGGGGAACGGGGAGCTGTTTTTT
D: TRBD1; J: TRBJ2-2; V: TRBV12-3/TRBV12-4; length: 14; size: few; CDR3: CASSPRTGPGELFF; DNA: TGTGCCAGCAGCCCCCGGACAGGTCCCGGGGAGCTGTTTTTT
D: NA; J: TRBJ2-7; V: TRBV7-2; length: 14; size: few; CDR3: CASSLGLAPYEQYF; DNA: TGTGCCAGCAGTTTGGGTCTAGCCCCCTACGAGCAGTACTTC
D: NA; J: TRBJ2-7; V: TRBV7-8; length: 13; size: NA; CDR3: CASSPVHSYEQYF; DNA: TGTGCCAGCAGCCCAGTCCACTCCTACGAGCAGTACTTC
D: NA; J: TRBJ1-6; V: TRBV2; length: 14; size: few; CDR3: CASSEGMANSPLHF; DNA: TGTGCCAGCAGTGAAGGGATGGCAAATTCACCCCTCCACTTT
D: NA; J: TRBJ2-3; V: TRBV9; length: 16; size: NA; CDR3: CASSVVGWGNTDTQYF; DNA: TGTGCCAGCAGCGTAGTTGGTTGGGGAAACACAGATACGCAGTATTTT
D: TRBD1; J: TRBJ1-1; V: TRBV5-1; length: 15; size: NA; CDR3: CASSVSTGGNTEAFF; DNA: TGCGCCAGCAGCGTCTCGACAGGGGGCAACACTGAAGCTTTCTTT
D: TRBD1; J: TRBJ1-2; V: TRBV4-2; length: 14; size: many; CDR3: CASSQAGQGGGYTF; DNA: TGTGCCAGCAGCCAAGCGGGACAGGGAGGAGGCTACACCTTC
D: TRBD2; J: TRBJ2-1; V: TRBV12-5; length: 17; size: few; CDR3: CASGLVRPSGMVHEQFF; DNA: TGTGCTAGTGGTTTGGTACGTCCCAGCGGGATGGTCCATGAGCAGTTCTTC
D: NA; J: TRBJ1-1; V: TRBV5-4; length: 14; size: NA; CDR3: CAMRQEDMNTEAFF; DNA: TGTGCCATGCGTCAGGAGGACATGAACACTGAAGCTTTCTTT
D: NA; J: TRBJ2-7; V: TRBV28; length: 11; size: few; CDR3: CASSRSDEQYF; DNA: TGTGCCAGCAGCCGCTCGGACGAGCAGTACTTC
D: NA; J: TRBJ2-7; V: TRBV29-1; length: 12; size: NA; CDR3: CSVAPTGTEQYF; DNA: TGCAGCGTTGCCCCCACAGGGACCGAGCAGTACTTC
D: NA; J: TRBJ2-7; V: TRBV9; length: 16; size: NA; CDR3: CASSVVPGDPTYEQYF; DNA: TGTGCCAGCAGCGTAGTGCCTGGGGACCCTACCTACGAGCAGTACTTC
D: TRBD2; J: TRBJ2-3; V: TRBV28; length: 16; size: many; CDR3: CASSLRSSGSTDTQYF; DNA: TGTGCCAGCAGTTTAAGGAGTAGCGGGAGCACAGATACGCAGTATTTT
D: TRBD1; J: TRBJ2-7; V: TRBV28; length: 15; size: NA; CDR3: CASSLGRGGPYEQYF; DNA: TGTGCCAGCAGTCTAGGTAGAGGGGGCCCCTACGAGCAGTACTTC
D: TRBD1; J: TRBJ2-1; V: TRBV10-3; length: 15; size: NA; CDR3: CAISAGTGKINEQFF; DNA: TGTGCCATCAGTGCCGGGACAGGGAAAATCAATGAGCAGTTCTTC
D: TRBD2; J: TRBJ2-7; V: TRBV6-4; length: 15; size: NA; CDR3: CASSEGAGDSYEQYF; DNA: TGTGCCAGCAGTGAAGGAGCGGGGGACTCCTACGAGCAGTACTTC
D: NA; J: TRBJ2-1; V: TRBV6-5; length: 16; size: few; CDR3: CASSYGRAANKDEQFF; DNA: TGTGCCAGCAGTTACGGGCGAGCGGCTAACAAGGATGAGCAGTTCTTC
D: NA; J: TRBJ2-2; V: TRBV6-6; length: 12; size: NA; CDR3: CASNRNTGELFF; DNA: TGTGCCAGCAACAGGAACACCGGGGAGCTGTTTTTT
D: NA; J: TRBJ2-7; V: TRBV20-1; length: 16; size: few; CDR3: CSARSLDSLTFYEQYF; DNA: TGCAGTGCTAGATCCTTGGACAGCCTAACTTTCTACGAGCAGTACTTC
D: TRBD2; J: TRBJ2-5; V: TRBV20-1; length: 15; size: NA; CDR3: CSAREDTSGQETQYF; DNA: TGCAGTGCTAGAGAAGATACTAGCGGCCAAGAGACCCAGTACTTC
D: TRBD2; J: TRBJ2-7; V: TRBV28; length: 17; size: NA; CDR3: CASSFSVRGAYSYEQYF; DNA: TGTGCCAGCAGTTTTTCTGTGCGGGGGGCCTACTCCTACGAGCAGTACTTC
D: NA; J: TRBJ2-7; V: TRBV7-2; length: 14; size: NA; CDR3: CASSLEVSSYEQYF; DNA: TGTGCCAGCAGCTTAGAGGTCAGCTCCTACGAGCAGTACTTC
D: TRBD2; J: TRBJ2-3; V: TRBV4-3; length: 18; size: NA; CDR3: CASSPGNTGTSGIDTQYF; DNA: TGCGCCAGCAGCCCCGGTAATACAGGGACTAGCGGGATAGATACGCAGTATTTT
D: NA; J: TRBJ2-7; V: TRBV12-3/TRBV12-4; length: 13; size: many; CDR3: CASSPDYSYEQYF; DNA: TGTGCCAGCAGCCCTGACTATTCCTACGAGCAGTACTTC
D: NA; J: TRBJ2-1; V: TRBV20-1; length: 14; size: NA; CDR3: CSAPNSGTYNEQFF; DNA: TGCAGTGCCCCGAACTCCGGGACATACAATGAGCAGTTCTTC
D: NA; J: TRBJ2-2; V: TRBV29-1; length: 14; size: many; CDR3: CSVDRSGNTGELFF; DNA: TGCAGCGTTGATCGTAGCGGAAACACCGGGGAGCTGTTTTTT
D: TRBD2; J: TRBJ2-7; V: TRBV20-1; length: 14; size: few; CDR3: CSAVSSGGTYEQYF; DNA: TGCAGTGCCGTTTCTAGCGGGGGGACCTACGAGCAGTACTTC
D: TRBD1; J: TRBJ2-1; V: TRBV15; length: 13; size: NA; CDR3: CATSSRQGNEQFF; DNA: TGTGCCACCAGCAGCCGACAGGGGAATGAGCAGTTCTTC
D: TRBD2; J: TRBJ2-7; V: TRBV7-2; length: 16; size: NA; CDR3: CASSLGTSGGSYEQYF; DNA: TGTGCCAGCAGCTTGGGGACTAGCGGAGGATCCTACGAGCAGTACTTC
D: NA; J: TRBJ2-2; V: TRBV5-5; length: 14; size: NA; CDR3: CASGPGLHSGELFF; DNA: TGTGCCAGCGGCCCGGGACTCCACAGCGGGGAGCTGTTTTTT
D: TRBD1; J: TRBJ2-7; V: TRBV9; length: 14; size: NA; CDR3: CASIPGQDSYEQYF; DNA: TGTGCCAGCATACCGGGACAGGACTCCTACGAGCAGTACTTC
D: TRBD1; J: TRBJ2-7; V: TRBV20-1; length: 13; size: few; CDR3: CSAMTGVGYEQYF; DNA: TGCAGTGCTATGACAGGGGTGGGGTACGAGCAGTACTTC
D: NA; J: TRBJ2-1; V: TRBV20-1; length: 13; size: few; CDR3: CSAEPSRSNEQFF; DNA: TGCAGTGCAGAGCCTAGCAGGAGCAATGAGCAGTTCTTC
D: TRBD2; J: TRBJ2-7; V: TRBV4-3; length: 16; size: NA; CDR3: CASSQDAREESYEQYF; DNA: TGCGCCAGCAGCCAAGATGCGCGGGAGGAGAGCTACGAGCAGTACTTC
D: TRBD2; J: TRBJ2-5; V: TRBV7-9; length: 16; size: NA; CDR3: CASIPQTSGTKETQYF; DNA: TGTGCCAGCATCCCTCAGACTAGCGGGACCAAAGAGACCCAGTACTTC
D: TRBD1; J: TRBJ1-4; V: TRBV11-3; length: 15; size: NA; CDR3: CASSPGTGGAEKLFF; DNA: TGTGCCAGCAGCCCCGGGACAGGGGGGGCTGAAAAACTGTTTTTT
D: TRBD2; J: TRBJ2-1; V: TRBV7-6; length: 15; size: many; CDR3: CASSTHSGRANEQFF; DNA: TGTGCCAGCAGCACTCATAGCGGGAGGGCAAATGAGCAGTTCTTC